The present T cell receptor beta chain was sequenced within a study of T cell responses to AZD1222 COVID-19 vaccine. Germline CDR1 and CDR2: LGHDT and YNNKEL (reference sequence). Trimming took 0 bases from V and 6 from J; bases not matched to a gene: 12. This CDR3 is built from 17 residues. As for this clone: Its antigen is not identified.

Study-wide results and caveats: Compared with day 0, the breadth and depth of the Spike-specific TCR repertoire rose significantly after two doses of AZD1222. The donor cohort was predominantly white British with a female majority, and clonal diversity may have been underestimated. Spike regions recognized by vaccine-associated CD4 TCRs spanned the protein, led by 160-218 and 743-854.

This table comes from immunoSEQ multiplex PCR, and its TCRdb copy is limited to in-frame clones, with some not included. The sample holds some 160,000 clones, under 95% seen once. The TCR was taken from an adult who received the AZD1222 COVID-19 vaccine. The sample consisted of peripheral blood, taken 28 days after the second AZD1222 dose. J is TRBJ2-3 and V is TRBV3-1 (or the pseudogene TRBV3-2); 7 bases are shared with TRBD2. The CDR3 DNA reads TGTGCCAGCAGCCAAGATCCCCAGCGGGGACTTGAGGATACGCAGTATTTT. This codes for CASSQDPQRGLEDTQYF.